The 31 T cell receptor beta chains in this list originate from one sample, sequenced in a study of cytomegalovirus exposure and HLA in healthy donors. This PCR relied on a set of 60 Vbeta primers and 13 Jbeta primers. The data were produced by immunoSEQ multiplex PCR, yet TCRdb's version contains in-frame clones alone and is incomplete. The sample lists over 85,000 clones, over 60% occurring once. Sequenced material: PBMCs. These TCRs come from a male donor in good health and CMV-seropositive.

This rearrangement joins TRBV28 to TRBJ2-5; TRBD1 agrees at 8 bases. The junction had 12 bases not matched to a gene; V was cut back by 3 bases and J by 9 bases. Looked up from germline, CDR1 is MDHEN and CDR2 is SYDVKM. This CDR3 is built from 15 residues. The CDR3 DNA follows: TGTGCCAGCAGTTTGAACAGGGGGGTCTTCGAGGCCCAGTACTTC. It codes for CASSLNRGVFEAQYF.

The chain couples TRBV6-1 to TRBJ2-7, with D perhaps TRBD1 (5 bases). The CDR3 has 14 residues. V gave up 1 base and J gave up 2 bases, with 9 bases separating them. The V gene's germline CDR1 is MNHNS and CDR2 SASEGT. The CDR3 coding sequence is TGTGCCAGCAGTGAAGAGGGGCCGGCCTACGAGCAGTACTTC. Translated: CASSEEGPAYEQYF.

The chain uses TRBV18 and TRBJ2-5; tentatively, D is TRBD1 (5 bases). Germline CDR1 reads KGHSH; CDR2 reads LQKENI. This CDR3 region has 15 residues. The V gene lost 4 bases and the J gene lost 2 bases, with 14 bases spanning the gap. Here the CDR3 reads CASSLNTGSQETQYF. The CDR3, as DNA: TGTGCCAGCTCACTCAATACAGGATCTCAAGAGACCCAGTACTTC.

CDR3 in DNA: TGCGCCAGCAGCACGGGACTTACCCAAGAGACCCAGTACTTC. As protein: CASSTGLTQETQYF. The V and J genes are TRBV5-1 and TRBJ2-5, with D possibly being TRBD2 (6 bases). CDR1 and CDR2 from the germline V gene are SGHRS and YFSETQ. V was trimmed by 4 bases and J by 1 base, leaving 11 bases between them. The CDR3 totals 14 residues.

This clone was seen only a few times. This sample includes further DNA sequences coding for the same CDR3. V is TRBV7-9 and J is TRBJ2-1; possibly TRBD1 for D (6 bases). Trimming removed 0 bases at V and 6 bases at J, with 9 bases between. This CDR3 region has 14 residues. Germline V lookup: CDR1 SEHNR, CDR2 FQNEAQ (reference sequence). The CDR3 nucleotides are TGTGCCAGCAGCTTAGCTGGGACATTCAATGAGCAGTTCTTC. This encodes CASSLAGTFNEQFF. Together with reference TRBV7-9 and TRBJ2-1, the CDR3 gives the full variable domain: DTGVSQNPRHKITKRGQNVTFRCDPISEHNRLYWYRQTLGQGPEFLTYFQNEAQLEKSRLLSDRFSAERPKGSFSTLEIQRTEQGDSAMYLCASSLAGTFNEQFFGPGTRLTVL.

The chain combines TRBV5-1 with TRBJ2-5, with TRBD2 matching over 7 bases. In germline, CDR1 is SGHRS, CDR2 YFSETQ. V lost 10 bases, J lost 4 bases, and 13 bases stayed unmatched. This CDR3 region has 14 residues. The CDR3 bases are TGCGCCTCCTCCGCGACGGCGGGAGTAGAGACCCAGTACTTC. Protein product: CASSATAGVETQYF.

The J gene is TRBJ2-3, the V gene TRBV28, with TRBD2 matching over 10 bases. CDR3 length: 14 residues. CDR1 and CDR2 (germline): MDHEN, SYDVKM. Trimming took 3 bases from V and 5 from J; bases not matched to a gene: 2. The CDR3 sequence is CASSFSGRGDTQYF. The CDR3 nucleotides are TGTGCCAGCAGTTTCAGCGGGAGGGGAGATACGCAGTATTTT.

V is TRBV18 and J is TRBJ2-1; 10 nucleotides agree with TRBD2. This CDR3 spans 14 amino acids. V lost 0 bases, J lost 10 bases, and 3 bases stayed unmatched. Germline values: CDR1 KGHSH, CDR2 LQKENI. In DNA, the CDR3 is TGTGCCAGCTCACCACCGGGACTAGCGCCAGAGCAGTTCTTC. Its translation: CASSPPGLAPEQFF.

About this clone: At the DNA level, this CDR3 is encoded by other sequences in the same sample as well. The chain couples TRBV9 to TRBJ2-5; 8 positions agree with TRBD2. The CDR3 loop spans 13 amino acids. Germline V CDR1 and CDR2: SGDLS, YYNGEE. J gave up 3 bases and V 3 bases, and 1 base lay outside the gene matches. This chain's CDR3 is CASSGSGKETQYF. The CDR3, as DNA: TGTGCCAGCAGCGGTAGCGGGAAAGAGACCCAGTACTTC.

The rearrangement uses TRBV5-1 and TRBJ2-3, with 8 bases identical to TRBD2. The germline CDR1 and CDR2 sequences are SGHRS and YFSETQ. V lost 2 bases, J lost 3 bases, and 5 bases stayed unmatched. The CDR3 is 15 amino acids. The CDR3 sequence: CASSLEAGGTDTQYF. The CDR3 DNA reads as TGCGCCAGCAGCTTAGAGGCGGGAGGTACAGATACGCAGTATTTT.

This clone was counted a few times. The CDR3 reads CASSARTASGNTIYF. The CDR3 nucleotides read TGTGCCAGCAGTGCTCGGACAGCTTCTGGAAACACCATATATTTT. V and J are TRBV2 and TRBJ1-3, with D possibly being TRBD1 (6 bases). Trimming shortened V by 4 bases and J by 1 base, and 11 bases separated the two germline ends. This CDR3 has 15 residues. Germline V gene sequence: CDR1 SNHLY, CDR2 FYNNEI. The whole variable domain, remainder taken from reference TRBV2 and TRBJ1-3, is EPEVTQTPSHQVTQMGQEVILRCVPISNHLYFYWYRQILGQKVEFLVSFYNNEISEKSEIFDDQFSVERPDGSNFTLKIRSTKLEDSAMYFCASSARTASGNTIYFGEGSWLTVV.

In this sample, this clone turned up once. This sequence joins TRBV10-3 and TRBJ2-6; 8 nucleotides agree with TRBD2. The CDR3 contains 15 residues. CDR1 is ENHRY, CDR2 SYGVKD, per germline. With 6 bases clipped from V and 1 base from J, the junction kept 2 bases outside the gene matches. CDR3 sequence reads: CAISPGGSGANVLTF. CDR3 DNA: TGTGCCATCAGCCCGGGGGGGTCTGGGGCCAACGTCCTGACTTTC.

The gene calls are TRBV29-1 and TRBJ1-2; 9 bases agree with TRBD1. The CDR3 extends over 13 amino acids. Unmatched junction bases numbered 7, after V lost 7 bases and J lost 4 bases. Germline V lookup: CDR1 SQVTM, CDR2 ANQGSEA. The CDR3 region is CSAGQGSAYGYTF. CDR3 coding DNA: TGCAGCGCCGGACAGGGGTCCGCCTATGGCTACACCTTC.

This clone was seen more than once but under ten times. The chain recombines TRBV7-9 with TRBJ2-7; D uncertain. CDR3 length: 12 amino acids. Germline CDR1 SEHNR, CDR2 FQNEAQ (reference sequence). Trimming left V 3 bases short and J 6 bases short, with 9 bases between. The CDR3 protein is CASSFSPFEQYF. For the CDR3, the DNA is TGTGCCAGCAGCTTTTCCCCCTTCGAGCAGTACTTC.

The chain is built from TRBV7-9 and TRBJ1-3, with TRBD1 matching over 9 bases. Losses at the gene ends were 5 bases for V and 7 bases for J; bases not matched to a gene: 6. CDR1 and CDR2 from the germline V gene are SEHNR and FQNEAQ (reference sequence). The CDR3 spans 14 residues. The CDR3 protein is CASSRWTGENTIYF. CDR3 sequence (DNA): TGTGCCAGCAGCCGTTGGACAGGGGAGAACACCATATATTTT. Drawing the rest from reference TRBV7-9 and TRBJ1-3, the complete variable domain is DTGVSQNPRHKITKRGQNVTFRCDPISEHNRLYWYRQTLGQGPEFLTYFQNEAQLEKSRLLSDRFSAERPKGSFSTLEIQRTEQGDSAMYLCASSRWTGENTIYFGEGSWLTVV.

This clone appeared a single time. The chain's CDR3 is CASALGGGRNIQYF. For the CDR3, the DNA is TGTGCCAGCGCCCTCGGGGGCGGGAGGAACATTCAGTACTTC. The chain recombines TRBV7-9 with TRBJ2-4; TRBD2 agrees at 8 bases. CDR1 and CDR2 from the germline V gene are SEHNR and FQNEAQ (reference sequence). V was pared by 8 bases and J by 7 bases, with 10 bases of the junction left unmatched. CDR3 length equals 14 residues. Supplemented by reference TRBV7-9 and TRBJ2-4, the full variable domain reads DTGVSQNPRHKITKRGQNVTFRCDPISEHNRLYWYRQTLGQGPEFLTYFQNEAQLEKSRLLSDRFSAERPKGSFSTLEIQRTEQGDSAMYLCASALGGGRNIQYFGAGTRLSVL.

The chain links TRBV5-1 to TRBJ1-2, with unresolved D. The CDR3 is made up of 13 amino acids. Germline V gives CDR1 SGHRS, CDR2 YFSETQ. Trimming left V 2 bases short and J 8 bases short, with 13 bases between. The chain's CDR3 is CASSFSETRGYTF. CDR3 coding DNA: TGCGCCAGCAGCTTTAGTGAGACGCGGGGCTACACCTTC.

The chain uses TRBV7-8 and TRBJ2-7; 8 bases align to TRBD2. V dropped 2 bases and J dropped 3; count of bases not matched to a gene: 6. This CDR3 spans 15 amino acids. From germline, CDR1 is SGHVS and CDR2 FQNEAQ. The CDR3 is CASSLSAGGNYEQYF. In DNA, the CDR3 is TGTGCCAGCAGCTTATCCGCGGGAGGAAACTACGAGCAGTACTTC.

The chain combines TRBV4-1 with TRBJ2-5, with 8 bases aligning to TRBD1. This CDR3 is built from 15 residues. Germline-derived CDR1 and CDR2 are MGHRA and YSYEKL. Trimming cost V 3 bases and J 6 bases; bases outside gene matches: 9. CDR3 sequence (DNA): TGCGCCAGCAGCCATATTGACAGGGGCATGAAGACCCAGTACTTC. As protein: CASSHIDRGMKTQYF.

V gene TRBV29-1 combines with J gene TRBJ1-1, with 9 bases aligning to TRBD1. Germline loops: CDR1 SQVTM, CDR2 ANQGSEA. The J segment lost 1 base and the V segment lost 4 bases, leaving 4 bases of the junction unmatched. This CDR3 has 14 amino acids. Written as DNA, the CDR3 is TGCAGCGTTGGATTGACAGGGGGGAACACTGAAGCTTTCTTT. Its translation: CSVGLTGGNTEAFF.

In this sample, this clone turned up once. V gene TRBV5-1 combines with J gene TRBJ1-3, with D unresolved. CDR1 is SGHRS and CDR2 is YFSETQ in the germline V gene. Trimming removed 4 bases from V and 1 base from J, with 12 bases in between. This CDR3 comprises 15 residues. The CDR3 DNA reads as TGCGCCAGCAGCCGCGACGGGAGTTCTGGAAACACCATATATTTT. Its translation is CASSRDGSSGNTIYF.

The chain carries TRBV5-4 and TRBJ2-3, with 7 positions matching TRBD2. The germline V gene has CDR1 SGHNT and CDR2 YYREEE (reference sequence). V trimming: 3 bases; J trimming: 5 bases; junction bases outside the gene matches: 12. The CDR3 runs to 16 residues. This CDR3 reads CASSSLAVEGGDTQYF. The DNA of the CDR3 is TGTGCCAGCAGCTCGCTAGCGGTTGAAGGAGGAGATACGCAGTATTTT.

As to this clone: It is likely a read error: a sequence one base away is far more abundant. The chain recombines TRBV7-9 with TRBJ2-5, with D unclear. CDR3 length: 11 residues. Germline CDR1 SEHNR, CDR2 FQNEAQ (reference sequence). CDR3 DNA: TGTTCCAGCGCCCTCGGGGAGACCCAGTACTTC. Its translation: CSSALGETQYF.

V is TRBV19 and J is TRBJ2-7; D remains unclear. This CDR3 is built from 14 residues. Per germline, CDR1 LNHDA and CDR2 SQIVND (reference sequence). V lost 6 bases, J lost 5 bases, and 17 bases lay in between. DNA of the CDR3: TGTGCCAGTAGCACGCAAAGAGAAGTCCACGAGCAGTACTTC. It codes for CASSTQREVHEQYF. Full variable domain (remainder filled in from reference TRBV19 and TRBJ2-7): DGGITQSPKYLFRKEGQNVTLSCEQNLNHDAMYWYRQDPGQGLRLIYYSQIVNDFQKGDIAEGYSVSREKKESFPLTVTSAQKNPTAFYLCASSTQREVHEQYFGPGTRLTVT.

This chain links TRBV7-8 with TRBJ1-3, with 8 bases that match TRBD1. CDR3 length: 17 residues. The trim removed 4 bases at V and 0 bases at J, leaving 8 bases unmatched. Germline lookup yields CDR1 SGHVS and CDR2 FQNEAQ. The CDR3 DNA reads TGTGCCAGCAGCTCCCAAGGGACAGGCCGCTCTGGAAACACCATATATTTT. Protein: CASSSQGTGRSGNTIYF.

Only a few counts were recorded for this clone. The chain carries TRBV5-1 and TRBJ2-7; 8 bases map to TRBD1. The CDR3 is 18 residues long. The ends lost 0 bases at V and 4 bases at J; junction bases unmatched: 15. Germline V gives CDR1 SGHRS, CDR2 YFSETQ. The CDR3 sequence: CASSLGGQVLARGYEQYF. The CDR3 coding sequence is TGCGCCAGCAGCTTGGGGGGACAGGTTCTTGCTCGAGGATACGAGCAGTACTTC.

The genes are TRBV5-4 and TRBJ2-5, with 10 bases that match TRBD1. Germline-derived CDR1 and CDR2 are SGHNT and YYREEE (reference sequence). CDR3 length: 14 amino acids. V lost 4 bases to trimming and J lost 1 base; unmatched junction nucleotides: 1. CDR3 sequence reads: CASSGQGVQETQYF. CDR3 DNA: TGTGCCAGCAGCGGACAGGGGGTCCAAGAGACCCAGTACTTC.

This clone was counted between two and nine times. The chain couples TRBV30 to TRBJ1-1, with TRBD1 matching over 7 bases. The ends lost 2 bases at V and 3 bases at J; junction bases unmatched: 6. CDR3 length: 14 amino acids. Looked up from germline, CDR1 is GTSNPN and CDR2 is SVGIG (reference sequence). The CDR3 spells CAWSWRGGHTEAFF. CDR3 bases: TGTGCCTGGAGTTGGAGAGGGGGCCACACTGAAGCTTTCTTT.

The sample holds one count of this clone. This sequence joins TRBV7-3 and TRBJ2-1, with D unclear. Germline lookup yields CDR1 SGHTA and CDR2 FQGTGA. Trimming removed 7 bases from V and 2 bases from J, with 15 bases in between. The CDR3 contains 15 residues. CDR3 sequence (DNA): TGTGCCAGCAACCCCAGTCCGGGTCCCTACAATGAGCAGTTCTTC. This codes for CASNPSPGPYNEQFF.

The J gene is TRBJ1-4, the V gene TRBV5-5; possible D gene TRBD1, 6 bases. The length of the CDR3 is 15 residues. Germline CDR1 and CDR2: SGHKS and YYEKEE (reference sequence). With 2 bases removed from V and 2 bases from J, the gap between germline ends came to 10 bases. DNA of the CDR3: TGTGCCAGCAGCTTCGGGGGGCAGACTAATGAAAAACTGTTTTTT. Translation: CASSFGGQTNEKLFF.

The chain employs TRBV5-1 and TRBJ2-7, with 11 nucleotides matching TRBD1. Germline CDR1 reads SGHRS; CDR2 reads YFSETQ. The CDR3 runs to 18 residues. The trim removed 4 bases at V and 0 bases at J, leaving 12 bases unmatched. This CDR3 is CASSAGQGAGAPSYEQYF. The CDR3 DNA follows: TGCGCCAGCAGCGCCGGACAGGGGGCAGGGGCCCCCTCCTACGAGCAGTACTTC.